This record covers a single TCR beta chain. CDR1 and CDR2 (germline): MDHEN, SYDVKM. The J segment lost 7 bases and the V segment lost 5 bases, leaving 7 bases of the junction unmatched. CDR3 length equals 15 residues. The sample belongs to a study of blood T cell repertoires in COVID-19. Authors' processing steps: Reference gene primer amplification gave nucleated cell count estimates. Clones were read by immunoSEQ multiplex PCR, and TCRdb kept only the in-frame ones, dropping some. The V and J calls and clone size are taken from that table; D and trimming were inferred from the DNA. The sample holds about 71,000 clones, around 76% seen once.

The rearrangement uses TRBV28 and TRBJ2-5; 13 bases align to TRBD2. The sequence came from a woman over 75 with acute or convalescent COVID-19. Sequenced input: peripheral blood. For the CDR3, the DNA is TGTGCCAGCAGTGCCAGACTAGCGGGAGGTTGGACCCAGTACTTC. Its translation: CASSARLAGGWTQYF.